One and the same sample provided the 20 T cell receptor beta chains below, sequenced in a study of cytomegalovirus exposure and HLA in healthy donors. The protocol was immunoSEQ multiplex PCR, while the TCRdb copy is restricted to in-frame clones and leaves out a portion. This table has 60,000 to 80,000 clones, around 94% appearing once. Material: PBMCs. The receptor set was obtained from a woman under 30 in good health and CMV-seropositive.

The chain carries TRBV19 and TRBJ2-3, with D perhaps TRBD2 (6 bases). With 2 bases removed from V and 1 base from J, the gap between germline ends came to 10 bases. CDR3 length: 15 residues. CDR1 is LNHDA, CDR2 SQIVND, per germline (reference sequence). In nucleotides, the CDR3 is TGTGCCAGTAGTATACGAGGAGGGCGCACAGATACGCAGTATTTT. Translating gives CASSIRGGRTDTQYF.

The chain couples TRBV7-2 to TRBJ2-7, with a possible D match to TRBD1 (6 bases). There are 14 residues in the CDR3. CDR1 is SGHTA and CDR2 is FQGNSA in the germline V gene. V lost 5 bases and J 0 bases, leaving 11 bases between the germline ends. Here the CDR3 reads CASSQTGFSYEQYF. In DNA, the CDR3 is TGTGCCAGCAGCCAAACAGGGTTCTCCTACGAGCAGTACTTC.

The DNA of the CDR3 is TGTGCCAGCAGTAACAGGGGCCTGTTGGCTGATACGCAGTATTTT. Translation gives CASSNRGLLADTQYF. The J gene is TRBJ2-3, the V gene TRBV6-5; the match to TRBD1 covers 7 bases. CDR3 length: 15 residues. Germline lookup yields CDR1 MNHEY and CDR2 SVGAGI. With V trimmed by 5 bases and J by 6 bases, 11 bases remained unmatched.

The gene calls are TRBV18 and TRBJ1-5; D might be TRBD1 (6 bases). Germline CDR1 KGHSH, CDR2 LQKENI. The CDR3 has 15 amino acids. V lost 3 bases to trimming and J lost 2 bases, with 11 bases between them. In DNA form, the CDR3 reads TGTGCCAGCTCACCGCAGGGGCCTCGCAATCAGCCCCAGCATTTT. Translated: CASSPQGPRNQPQHF.

The genes are TRBV2 and TRBJ1-5; 8 bases map to TRBD1. Looked up from germline, CDR1 is SNHLY and CDR2 is FYNNEI. This CDR3 is built from 17 residues. The J segment lost 1 base and the V segment lost 6 bases, leaving 11 bases of the junction unmatched. CDR3 protein: CASSKGQATSSNQPQHF. As DNA, the CDR3 is TGTGCCAGCAGCAAGGGACAGGCTACTTCCAGCAATCAGCCCCAGCATTTT.

This clone was seen once. The chain recombines TRBV7-8 with TRBJ2-1; TRBD2 matches 7 bases. CDR1 and CDR2 (germline): SGHVS, FQNEAQ. V was pared by 8 bases and J by 1 base, with 5 bases of the junction left unmatched. The CDR3 spans 14 residues. The CDR3 region is CASASGTSYNEQFF. The CDR3 region has the DNA TGTGCCAGCGCAAGCGGGACGTCCTACAATGAGCAGTTCTTC.

The chain combines TRBV5-6 with TRBJ1-1, with a weak D call TRBD1 (6 bases). Germline assignment: CDR1 SGHDT and CDR2 YYEEEE. Trimming took 2 bases from V and 5 from J, leaving 13 bases between them. CDR3 length: 14 amino acids. The CDR3 here is CASSFARGYTEAFF. The DNA of the CDR3 is TGTGCCAGCAGCTTTGCCAGGGGATATACTGAAGCTTTCTTT.

V is TRBV28 and J is TRBJ2-2; 7 bases are a match to TRBD1. CDR1 is MDHEN, CDR2 SYDVKM, per germline. With 5 bases clipped from V and 2 bases from J, the junction kept 5 bases outside the gene matches. CDR3 size: 15 residues. The CDR3 DNA sequence: TGTGCCAGCAGTGCAGGGGGACCCAACACCGGGGAGCTGTTTTTT. Residues: CASSAGGPNTGELFF.

This chain links TRBV19 with TRBJ2-3; TRBD2 aligns across 7 bases. The J segment lost 1 base and the V segment lost 4 bases, leaving 2 bases of the junction unmatched. Germline assignment: CDR1 LNHDA and CDR2 SQIVND (reference sequence). The CDR3 is made up of 14 amino acids. The CDR3 sequence is CASSSRGGTDTQYF. CDR3 nucleotide sequence: TGTGCCAGTAGTAGCCGGGGGGGCACAGATACGCAGTATTTT.

This clone was detected once. This chain uses TRBV7-9 with TRBJ1-2; D is perhaps TRBD1 (5 bases). The CDR3 has 13 residues. The V end lost 7 bases, the J end lost 6 bases, and 15 bases lay between the germline ends. Germline CDR1 SEHNR, CDR2 FQNEAQ (reference sequence). Here the CDR3 reads CASTPGLRHGYTF. CDR3 in DNA: TGTGCCAGCACTCCAGGGTTAAGGCATGGCTACACCTTC.

The chain has TRBV27 and TRBJ1-6; D remains unclear. Trimming pared 2 bases from V and 1 base from J, leaving 12 bases between. The CDR3 has 17 amino acids. CDR1 and CDR2 from the germline V gene are MNHEY and SMNVEV (reference sequence). The CDR3 sequence: CASSLGGPGSYNSPLHF. The CDR3 nucleotides are TGTGCCAGCAGTTTAGGTGGTCCGGGATCCTATAATTCACCCCTCCACTTT.

The rearrangement uses TRBV30 and TRBJ1-2; 7 nucleotides line up with TRBD1. This CDR3 is 13 amino acids long. The germline V gene has CDR1 GTSNPN and CDR2 SVGIG (reference sequence). V shed 2 bases and J 4 bases; nucleotides not matched to a gene: 4. The CDR3 sequence is CAWSLSGGYGYTF. The CDR3 bases are TGTGCCTGGAGTCTGTCAGGGGGCTATGGCTACACCTTC.

V gene TRBV5-1 combines with J gene TRBJ2-1; TRBD2 matches 12 bases. The CDR3 length is 16 residues. V lost 2 bases and J lost 3; bases outside the gene matches: 3. CDR1 SGHRS and CDR2 YFSETQ come from the germline V gene. CDR3 sequence (DNA): TGCGCCAGCAGCTTAGGACTAGCGGGGTTCTACAATGAGCAGTTCTTC. It translates to CASSLGLAGFYNEQFF.

This chain joins TRBV10-3 and TRBJ1-1; D unclear. Germline CDR1 and CDR2: ENHRY and SYGVKD. V was clipped by 6 bases and J by 5 bases, with 10 bases between them. This CDR3 is built from 12 residues. The CDR3 region has the DNA TGTGCCATCAGCCGAGGTAAAACTGAAGCTTTCTTT. This encodes CAISRGKTEAFF.

The rearrangement uses TRBV11-3 and TRBJ2-2; D is possibly TRBD1 (5 bases). The CDR3 length is 16 residues. V lost 4 bases, J lost 0 bases, and 12 bases lay in between. Germline V gene sequence: CDR1 SGHNT, CDR2 YENEEA. CDR3 amino acids: CASSSESRANTGELFF. DNA for the CDR3: TGTGCCAGCAGCTCTGAGAGCAGGGCGAACACCGGGGAGCTGTTTTTT.

The chain employs TRBV19 and TRBJ2-3; TRBD2 aligns across 10 bases. CDR1 and CDR2 from the germline V gene are LNHDA and SQIVND (reference sequence). V lost 6 bases, J lost 4 bases, and 10 bases stayed unmatched. The CDR3 loop spans 16 amino acids. The CDR3 is CASRDASGRKSDTQYF. Here the CDR3 DNA reads TGTGCCAGTAGGGACGCTAGCGGGAGAAAATCAGATACGCAGTATTTT.

The chain recombines TRBV30 with TRBJ2-7, with 8 nucleotides matching TRBD1. CDR3 length equals 19 residues. Germline CDR1 is GTSNPN and CDR2 is SVGIG (reference sequence). V trimming: 2 bases; J trimming: 6 bases; junction bases outside the gene matches: 24. CDR3 loop: CAWSNGTGQLERVTAEQYF. As DNA, the CDR3 is TGTGCCTGGAGTAACGGGACAGGCCAACTAGAAAGGGTTACGGCCGAGCAGTACTTC.

The chain has TRBV2 and TRBJ2-3; possibly TRBD2 for D (5 bases). CDR1 is SNHLY, CDR2 FYNNEI, per germline. Deletions cut 7 bases from V and 0 bases from J, with 14 bases between. The CDR3 is 15 amino acids. CDR3 sequence reads: CASNRLTPSTDTQYF. CDR3 nucleotide sequence: TGTGCCAGCAATAGACTAACCCCTAGCACAGATACGCAGTATTTT. The full variable domain, with the rest looked up from reference TRBV2 and TRBJ2-3, is EPEVTQTPSHQVTQMGQEVILRCVPISNHLYFYWYRQILGQKVEFLVSFYNNEISEKSEIFDDQFSVERPDGSNFTLKIRSTKLEDSAMYFCASNRLTPSTDTQYFGPGTRLTVL.

This rearrangement joins TRBV9 to TRBJ1-6, with D tentatively TRBD1 (6 bases). Germline V gives CDR1 SGDLS, CDR2 YYNGEE. The CDR3 extends over 14 amino acids. With 4 bases removed from V and 8 bases from J, the gap between germline ends came to 13 bases. DNA of the CDR3: TGTGCCAGCAGCCCCCTACCAGGGGATTCACCCCTCCACTTT. Translated, it gives CASSPLPGDSPLHF.

This sequence joins TRBV5-6 and TRBJ1-1; 7 bases are a match to TRBD1. The CDR3 sequence is 14 residues long. Trimming at V came to 0 bases and at J to 6 bases, leaving 5 bases not matched to a gene. CDR1 SGHDT and CDR2 YYEEEE come from the germline V gene. The CDR3 DNA is TGTGCCAGCAGCTTGGGGGACAGAACGGCTGAAGCTTTCTTT. Translating it yields CASSLGDRTAEAFF.